A selection of T cell receptor beta chains follows, all from one sample in a study of glioma-infiltrating T cells after dendritic cell vaccination. The protocol was immunoSEQ multiplex PCR, while the TCRdb copy is restricted to in-frame clones and leaves out a portion. The sample contains 60,000 to 70,000 clones, approximately 78% of which appear only once. The starting material was blood, obtained before dendritic cell vaccination. All receptors come from a human donor with glioblastoma. Both conserved end residues are part of each CDR3. The D gene is left open where the match is weak. Size values are once, few and many counts, or a class for expanded clones, and some rows have none.

J: TRBJ2-3
size: NA
V: TRBV6-1
D: TRBD1
DNA: TGTGCCAGCAGTGTCCAGGGGGCGCGTGTTACGCAGTATTTT
CDR3: CASSVQGARVTQYF

J: TRBJ2-2
size: few
V: TRBV25-1
D: TRBD2
DNA: TGTGCCAGCAGTGTAGCGGGGGGGGCCGACGGGGAGCTGTTTTTT
CDR3: CASSVAGGADGELFF

J: TRBJ1-1
size: NA
V: TRBV7-9
D: NA
DNA: TGTGCCAGCAGCTTAGGGACAATTGTTTTCTTT
CDR3: CASSLGTIVFF

J: TRBJ2-7
size: once
V: TRBV30
D: NA
DNA: TGTGCAGTGCATGAGGGAAATACCTACGAGCAGTACTTC
CDR3: CAVHEGNTYEQYF

J: TRBJ2-3
size: NA
V: TRBV5-8
D: TRBD2
DNA: TGTGCCAGCAGCACAGGACTAGCGGGGAACACAGATACGCAGTATTTT
CDR3: CASSTGLAGNTDTQYF

J: TRBJ1-1
size: NA
V: TRBV30
D: TRBD1
DNA: TGTGCCTGGGGACCGGGACAGGGGACTGAAGCTTTCTTT
CDR3: CAWGPGQGTEAFF

J: TRBJ2-1
size: once
V: TRBV6-4
D: NA
DNA: TGTGCCAGCAGTGACGACCCCGGGAATGAGCAGTTCTTC
CDR3: CASSDDPGNEQFF

J: TRBJ2-1
size: NA
V: TRBV11-3
D: NA
DNA: TGTGCCAGCAGCTTAGGGGGGGGGCAAAATGAGCAGTTCTTC
CDR3: CASSLGGGQNEQFF

J: TRBJ2-5
size: NA
V: TRBV9
D: TRBD1
DNA: TGTGCCAGCAGCCCCCAAGGCAGGGGGCTAGAGACCCAGTACTTC
CDR3: CASSPQGRGLETQYF

J: TRBJ2-2
size: once
V: TRBV5-4
D: NA
DNA: TGTGCCAGCAGCTTGTTCTTCGGGGAGCTGTTTTTT
CDR3: CASSLFFGELFF

J: TRBJ2-3
size: NA
V: TRBV5-1
D: NA
DNA: TGCGCCAGCAGCCCTGCAGGTCCACCCGATACGCAGTATTTT
CDR3: CASSPAGPPDTQYF

J: TRBJ2-5
size: NA
V: TRBV2
D: TRBD2
DNA: TGTGCCAGCAGTGCAATACGGGGGGAAGAGACCCAGTACTTC
CDR3: CASSAIRGEETQYF

J: TRBJ2-2
size: once
V: TRBV19
D: TRBD2
DNA: TGTGCCAGTAGTAAGGGACTAGCGGGGGCATATTTAACCGGGGAGCTGTTTTTT
CDR3: CASSKGLAGAYLTGELFF

J: TRBJ2-7
size: NA
V: TRBV5-6
D: TRBD2
DNA: TGTGCCAGCAGCTTAATAGCGGGGGGTCCTAAGGAGCAGTACTTC
CDR3: CASSLIAGGPKEQYF

J: TRBJ2-5
size: NA
V: TRBV9
D: TRBD2
DNA: TGTGCCAGCAGCGCAGCGGGGGTAGAGACCCAGTACTTC
CDR3: CASSAAGVETQYF

J: TRBJ1-6
size: NA
V: TRBV10-3
D: NA
DNA: TGTGCCACCTCAATTAGTGACTATAATTCACCCCTCCACTTT
CDR3: CATSISDYNSPLHF

J: TRBJ1-1
size: NA
V: TRBV5-4
D: NA
DNA: TGTGCCAGCAGCCCCCCAACAGGGAAGAACACTGAAGCTTTCTTT
CDR3: CASSPPTGKNTEAFF

J: TRBJ2-7
size: NA
V: TRBV15
D: TRBD1
DNA: TGTGCCACCAGCAGAGATCTTGGGACAGGGGGCGACTACGAGCAGTACTTC
CDR3: CATSRDLGTGGDYEQYF

J: TRBJ2-5
size: NA
V: TRBV7-2
D: TRBD1
DNA: TGTGCCAGCAGCACAGACAGGGGCCTCCAAGAGACCCAGTACTTC
CDR3: CASSTDRGLQETQYF

J: TRBJ2-1
size: NA
V: TRBV4-1
D: NA
DNA: TGCGCCAGCAGCCAAGGTCAGGGCGGTTACAATGAGCAGTTCTTC
CDR3: CASSQGQGGYNEQFF

J: TRBJ2-3
size: NA
V: TRBV2
D: NA
DNA: TGTGCCAGCGGCGGTAGCACAGATACGCAGTATTTT
CDR3: CASGGSTDTQYF

J: TRBJ2-5
size: NA
V: TRBV2
D: NA
DNA: TGTGCCAGGGAGGCTAGAGGGGAGACCCAGTACTTC
CDR3: CAREARGETQYF

J: TRBJ1-1
size: NA
V: TRBV5-1
D: TRBD1
DNA: TGCGCCAGCAGCTTCCGGGACAGGGACACTGAAGCTTTCTTT
CDR3: CASSFRDRDTEAFF

J: TRBJ2-7
size: NA
V: TRBV6-5
D: NA
DNA: TGTGCCAGCAGCCCAACAGGGTTAGCCTCCTACGAGCAGTACTTC
CDR3: CASSPTGLASYEQYF

J: TRBJ2-5
size: NA
V: TRBV28
D: NA
DNA: TGTGCCAGCAGTTGGCCGGGGGGCGTGAAGGAGACCCAGTACTTC
CDR3: CASSWPGGVKETQYF

J: TRBJ2-7
size: NA
V: TRBV19
D: NA
DNA: TGTGCCAGTAGTATCAGTCTCGAGGACGAGCAGTACTTC
CDR3: CASSISLEDEQYF

J: TRBJ2-6
size: NA
V: TRBV27
D: NA
DNA: TGTGCCAGCAGTTTCTGGCCTCCTGGGGCCAACGTCCTGACTTTC
CDR3: CASSFWPPGANVLTF

J: TRBJ1-5
size: NA
V: TRBV5-1
D: NA
DNA: TGCGCCAGCAGCTTGGAGTCAGGGGATCAGCCCCAGCATTTT
CDR3: CASSLESGDQPQHF

J: TRBJ1-2
size: NA
V: TRBV7-8
D: NA
DNA: TGTGCCAGCAGCTTAGCACGGGTGAACTATGGCTACACCTTC
CDR3: CASSLARVNYGYTF

J: TRBJ2-2
size: few
V: TRBV6-1
D: NA
DNA: TGTGCCAGCAGACAGGGGGGGTACACCGGGGAGCTGTTTTTT
CDR3: CASRQGGYTGELFF

J: TRBJ2-5
size: NA
V: TRBV13
D: NA
DNA: TGTGCCAGCTGCATGCAGCGGCCTGGGGATGAGACCCAGTACTTC
CDR3: CASCMQRPGDETQYF

J: TRBJ1-2
size: NA
V: TRBV5-1
D: NA
DNA: TGCGCCAGCAGCAGACCGGGACAATGGATGGATGGCTACACCTTC
CDR3: CASSRPGQWMDGYTF

J: TRBJ1-2
size: NA
V: TRBV11-2
D: NA
DNA: TGTGCCAGCAGCTTCCGGGACACCCCGGGCTATGGCTACACCTTC
CDR3: CASSFRDTPGYGYTF

J: TRBJ2-1
size: NA
V: TRBV27
D: TRBD2
DNA: TGTGCCAGCAGTTTAACTAGCGGGGGGTACAATGAGCAGTTCTTC
CDR3: CASSLTSGGYNEQFF

J: TRBJ2-4
size: NA
V: TRBV4-1
D: TRBD1
DNA: TGCGCCAGCAGCCAAGTGCCGCGGGACAGGAAAAACATTCAGTACTTC
CDR3: CASSQVPRDRKNIQYF

J: TRBJ1-2
size: NA
V: TRBV5-1
D: NA
DNA: TGCGCCAGCAGCTTGGGGCTTGGCCCCTCTTATGGCTACACCTTC
CDR3: CASSLGLGPSYGYTF

J: TRBJ2-6
size: NA
V: TRBV7-9
D: TRBD1
DNA: TGTGCCAGCGTTAAGGGACAGGGGTTCTCTGGGGCCAACGTCCTGACTTTC
CDR3: CASVKGQGFSGANVLTF

J: TRBJ2-5
size: NA
V: TRBV5-4
D: NA
DNA: TGTGCCAGCAGCTTGGCCGGGACAATCCAAGAGACCCAGTACTTC
CDR3: CASSLAGTIQETQYF

J: TRBJ1-1
size: NA
V: TRBV5-1
D: NA
DNA: TGCGCCAGCAGCTTGGCCTCGACAGGGAACACTGAAGCTTTCTTT
CDR3: CASSLASTGNTEAFF

J: TRBJ2-6
size: NA
V: TRBV23-1
D: TRBD1
DNA: TGCGCCAGCAGTCAGGTGACAGGGGCTGGGGCCAACGTCCTGACTTTC
CDR3: CASSQVTGAGANVLTF

J: TRBJ2-3
size: NA
V: TRBV5-1
D: NA
DNA: TGCGCCAGCAGCTTGGTGTCCTCCCAGGGTGCCACGCAGTATTTT
CDR3: CASSLVSSQGATQYF

J: TRBJ2-7
size: NA
V: TRBV28
D: NA
DNA: TGTGCCAGCAGTTTGGCAGGGGTGGGCTACGAGCAGTACTTC
CDR3: CASSLAGVGYEQYF

J: TRBJ1-1
size: NA
V: TRBV5-1
D: TRBD1
DNA: TGCGCCAGCAGCCGGGGACAGGGAGGCACTGAAGCTTTCTTT
CDR3: CASSRGQGGTEAFF

J: TRBJ2-1
size: NA
V: TRBV11-2
D: TRBD2
DNA: TGTGCCAGCAGCTTTGGACTAGCGGGGGGGTACAATGAGCAGTTCTTC
CDR3: CASSFGLAGGYNEQFF

J: TRBJ2-7
size: few
V: TRBV19
D: TRBD1
DNA: TGTGCCAGTAGTGGGGAGACAGGGGCCTACGAGCAGTACTTC
CDR3: CASSGETGAYEQYF

J: TRBJ1-6
size: once
V: TRBV19
D: TRBD1
DNA: TGTGCCAGTAGTACTCAGGGGGAGAATTCACCCCTCCACTTT
CDR3: CASSTQGENSPLHF

J: TRBJ2-5
size: NA
V: TRBV7-8
D: TRBD1
DNA: TGTGCCAGCAGCTTAATTACGGGACAGGGAAGGGAGACCCAGTACTTC
CDR3: CASSLITGQGRETQYF

J: TRBJ2-3
size: NA
V: TRBV5-8
D: TRBD1
DNA: TGTGCCAGCAGCTTGGGACAGGGGACGCAGTATTTT
CDR3: CASSLGQGTQYF

J: TRBJ1-1
size: NA
V: TRBV7-9
D: NA
DNA: TGTGCCAGCAGCCCCCCAATGGGGCCTGAAGCTTTCTTT
CDR3: CASSPPMGPEAFF

J: TRBJ1-4
size: NA
V: TRBV6-1
D: TRBD1
DNA: TGTGCCACCAATACCGGGACAGGGGATGAAAAACTGTTTTTT
CDR3: CATNTGTGDEKLFF

J: TRBJ2-7
size: NA
V: TRBV4-2
D: TRBD2
DNA: TGTGCCAGCAGCCGACCGGGACTAGGGTCCTACGAGCAGTACTTC
CDR3: CASSRPGLGSYEQYF

J: TRBJ1-1
size: NA
V: TRBV29-1
D: NA
DNA: TGCAGCGTTGAAAAATTTGGGGAGGGCACTGAAGCTTTCTTT
CDR3: CSVEKFGEGTEAFF

J: TRBJ1-2
size: NA
V: TRBV29-1
D: TRBD1
DNA: TGCAGCGTCGGGGACAGGGGCCTTGGCTACACCTTC
CDR3: CSVGDRGLGYTF

J: TRBJ2-7
size: few
V: TRBV12-5
D: NA
DNA: TGTGCTAGTGGTTTGGGGGGCGCCGAGCAGTACTTC
CDR3: CASGLGGAEQYF

J: TRBJ1-2
size: NA
V: TRBV7-9
D: NA
DNA: TGTGCCAGCACTCCCGTCGGGAGGGAAAGGTTTGGCTACACCTTC
CDR3: CASTPVGRERFGYTF

J: TRBJ1-1
size: NA
V: TRBV4-2
D: TRBD1
DNA: TGTGCCAGCAGCCAAGACAGGGGGGATGAAGCTTTCTTT
CDR3: CASSQDRGDEAFF

J: TRBJ1-1
size: NA
V: TRBV6-5
D: NA
DNA: TGTGCCAGCTTCCGGGAACTCAAGGGTGAAGCTTTCTTT
CDR3: CASFRELKGEAFF

J: TRBJ2-5
size: few
V: TRBV6-5
D: TRBD1
DNA: TGTGCCAGCAGTTCGGTTACAGGGGGCCGGGAGACCCAGTACTTC
CDR3: CASSSVTGGRETQYF

J: TRBJ2-5
size: NA
V: TRBV7-8
D: NA
DNA: TGTGCCAGCAGCTCCCCGACTAGTAATCCCCAAGAGACCCAGTACTTC
CDR3: CASSSPTSNPQETQYF